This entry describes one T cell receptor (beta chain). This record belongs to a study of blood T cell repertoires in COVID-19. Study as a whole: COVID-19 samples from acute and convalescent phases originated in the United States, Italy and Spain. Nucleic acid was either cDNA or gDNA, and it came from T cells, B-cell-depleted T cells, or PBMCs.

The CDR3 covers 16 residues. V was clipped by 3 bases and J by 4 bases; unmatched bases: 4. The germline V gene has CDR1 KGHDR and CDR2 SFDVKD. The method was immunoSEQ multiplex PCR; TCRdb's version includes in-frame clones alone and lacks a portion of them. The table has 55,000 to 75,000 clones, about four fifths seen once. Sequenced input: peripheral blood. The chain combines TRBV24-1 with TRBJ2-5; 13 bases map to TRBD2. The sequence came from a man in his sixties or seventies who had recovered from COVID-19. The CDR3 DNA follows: TGTGCCACCAGTGATCCACGGACTAGCGGGGGAGAGACCCAGTACTTC. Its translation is CATSDPRTSGGETQYF.